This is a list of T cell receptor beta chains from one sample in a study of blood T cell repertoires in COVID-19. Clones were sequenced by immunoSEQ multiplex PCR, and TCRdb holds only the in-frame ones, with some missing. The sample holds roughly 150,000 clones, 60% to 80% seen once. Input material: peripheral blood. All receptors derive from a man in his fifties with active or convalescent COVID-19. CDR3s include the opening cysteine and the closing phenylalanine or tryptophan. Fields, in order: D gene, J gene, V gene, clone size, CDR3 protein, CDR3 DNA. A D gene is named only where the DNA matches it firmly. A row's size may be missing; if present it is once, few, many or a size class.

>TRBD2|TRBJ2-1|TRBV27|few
CASRKREVYNEQFF
TGTGCCAGCAGGAAGCGGGAGGTATACAATGAGCAGTTCTTC
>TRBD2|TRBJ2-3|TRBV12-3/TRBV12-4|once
CASRASGRNTQYF
TGTGCCAGCAGAGCTAGCGGGAGGAATACGCAGTATTTT
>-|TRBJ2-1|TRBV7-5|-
CVRSSHTGRGRGTSGRPDNEQFF
TGTGTCAGAAGCTCCCACACGGGCAGGGGGCGAGGGACTAGCGGGAGGCCCGACAATGAGCAGTTCTTC
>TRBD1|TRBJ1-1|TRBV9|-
CASSVVGDSNTEAFF
TGTGCCAGCAGCGTAGTAGGGGACAGTAACACTGAAGCTTTCTTT
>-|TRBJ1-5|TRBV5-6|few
CASSLYGSNQPQHF
TGTGCCAGCAGCTTGTACGGGAGCAATCAGCCCCAGCATTTT
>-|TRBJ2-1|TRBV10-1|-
CATGRDTGYNEQFF
TGCGCCACGGGCCGGGACACGGGTTACAATGAGCAGTTCTTC
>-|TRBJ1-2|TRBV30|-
CAWSVETVGGYTF
TGTGCCTGGAGTGTCGAGACAGTTGGTGGCTACACCTTC
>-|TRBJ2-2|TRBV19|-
CASSIVLAGELFF
TGTGCCAGTAGTATAGTACTAGCCGGGGAGCTGTTTTTT
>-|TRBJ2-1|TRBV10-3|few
CAISELGAGTNHNEQFF
TGTGCCATCAGTGAGTTGGGAGCGGGCACTAACCACAATGAGCAGTTCTTC
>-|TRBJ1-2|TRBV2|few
CASSEGGGYGYTF
TGTGCCAGCAGTGAAGGGGGCGGCTATGGCTACACCTTC
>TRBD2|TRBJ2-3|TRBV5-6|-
CASSSSGRALTDTQYF
TGTGCCAGCAGTTCTAGCGGGAGGGCCTTGACAGATACGCAGTATTTT
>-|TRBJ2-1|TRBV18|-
CASSPTSYNEQFF
TGTGCCAGCTCACCGACTAGTTACAATGAGCAGTTCTTC
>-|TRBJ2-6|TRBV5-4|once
CASSFVTGFSGANVLTF
TGTGCCAGCAGCTTCGTTACAGGGTTCTCTGGGGCCAACGTCCTGACTTTC
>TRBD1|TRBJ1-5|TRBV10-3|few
CAISQGASEQPQHF
TGTGCCATCAGTCAGGGGGCGTCGGAGCAGCCCCAGCATTTT
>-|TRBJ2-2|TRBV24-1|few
CATSEGHPVNTGELFF
TGTGCCACCAGTGAGGGACACCCCGTTAACACCGGGGAGCTGTTTTTT
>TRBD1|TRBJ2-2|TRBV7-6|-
CASSRQGATGELFF
TGTGCCAGCAGCCGACAGGGGGCTACCGGGGAGCTGTTTTTT
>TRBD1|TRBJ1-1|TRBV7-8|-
CASSLGGQGRLNTEAFF
TGTGCCAGCAGCTTAGGGGGACAGGGGCGACTCAACACTGAAGCTTTCTTT
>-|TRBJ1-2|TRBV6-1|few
CASSEVFPPGGDGYTF
TGTGCCAGCAGTGAGGTCTTTCCCCCGGGGGGGGATGGCTACACCTTC